The T cell receptor (beta chain) described here comes from a study of patients and donors after allogeneic stem cell transplantation. This clonotype turned up a few times. With 0 bases removed from V and 0 bases from J, the gap between germline ends came to 7 bases. The CDR3 totals 14 residues. Germline CDR1 SGHRS, CDR2 YFSETQ. TCRdb reprocessed the RT-PCR reads via MiXCR and lists one record per CDR3 protein. The sample consists of 410,000 or so distinct CDR3 sequences, roughly 17% of them appearing once. The chain recombines TRBV5-1 with TRBJ2-7, with no clear D. Source material: blood, either unsorted or a sorted T cell fraction (not recorded which). The sequence was collected from a human donor who was either an allogeneic HSCT recipient or a stem cell or donor lymphocyte infusion donor (not recorded which). It is not recorded whose cells these are; they may come from a transplant donor. CDR3 in amino acids: CASSLEAFSYEQYF. In nucleotides, the CDR3 is TGCGCCAGCAGCTTGGAGGCCTTCTCCTACGAGCAGTACTTC.